A selection of T cell receptor beta chains follows, all from one sample in a study of shared clonotypes between healthy human individuals. The data were produced by immunoSEQ multiplex PCR, yet TCRdb's version contains in-frame clones alone and is incomplete. The table has approximately 2.3 million clones, approximately 95% seen once; the top ten hold about 0.39%. Sequencing was performed on naive CD4+ T cells from PBMCs. The receptors were gathered from a young man in good health. Some clones in this sample may be carry-over from other donors' samples. CDR3s include the opening cysteine and the closing phenylalanine or tryptophan. The order of the fields is clone size, D gene, V gene, J gene, CDR3 DNA, CDR3 protein. The D gene is left open where the match is weak. Clone size appears in some rows only: once, few, many, or a class for an expanded clone.

size: -; D: TRBD1; V: TRBV6-1; J: TRBJ2-5; DNA: TGTGCCAGCAGTGTAGGTCCAGGGGGCCAGGGAGAGACCCAGTACTTC; CDR3: CASSVGPGGQGETQYF
size: -; D: TRBD2; V: TRBV9; J: TRBJ2-7; DNA: TGTGCCAGCAGCCCGACTAGCGGTCGACCCTACGAGCAGTACTTC; CDR3: CASSPTSGRPYEQYF
size: -; D: -; V: TRBV19; J: TRBJ1-5; DNA: TGTGCCAGTAACGCAGGCAATTTGGGTCAGCCCCAGCATTTT; CDR3: CASNAGNLGQPQHF
size: -; D: -; V: TRBV6-1; J: TRBJ2-3; DNA: TGTGCCAGCAGGGAATCATCAGATACGCAGTATTTT; CDR3: CASRESSDTQYF
size: once; D: -; V: TRBV30; J: TRBJ2-1; DNA: TGTGCCCTACGCATGGAGACTAGACCGAGCTCCTACAATGAGCAGTTCTTC; CDR3: CALRMETRPSSYNEQFF
size: -; D: -; V: TRBV19; J: TRBJ2-1; DNA: TGTGCCAGTAGTATGACTGGGAAGAGAAACAATGAGCAGTTCTTC; CDR3: CASSMTGKRNNEQFF
size: -; D: -; V: TRBV6-6; J: TRBJ1-1; DNA: TGTGCCAGCAGTTCGACCCCCACCGGAGCGACTGAAGCTTTCTTT; CDR3: CASSSTPTGATEAFF
size: -; D: TRBD1; V: TRBV11-2; J: TRBJ2-4; DNA: TGTGCCAGCAGCTTAGTCTCACAGGGGGTCGAAAACATTCAGTACTTC; CDR3: CASSLVSQGVENIQYF
size: -; D: TRBD2; V: TRBV27; J: TRBJ2-7; DNA: TGTGCCAGCAGTTTAGGGTTTCGTTCGGGTCTAGCGGGAACGGACGAGCAGTACTTC; CDR3: CASSLGFRSGLAGTDEQYF
size: -; D: -; V: TRBV9; J: TRBJ1-3; DNA: TGTGCCAGCAGCCCGAGAGGAAACGGCTGGACCTTCTCTGGAAACACCATATATTTT; CDR3: CASSPRGNGWTFSGNTIYF
size: -; D: -; V: TRBV11-1; J: TRBJ2-7; DNA: TGTGCCAGCAGCTTAGGGCAGGAGTTCTACGAGCAGTACTTC; CDR3: CASSLGQEFYEQYF
size: -; D: TRBD1; V: TRBV9; J: TRBJ2-7; DNA: TGTGCCAGCAGCGCCCAGACAGGGGTCCCCTACGAGCAGTACTTC; CDR3: CASSAQTGVPYEQYF
size: -; D: -; V: TRBV7-2; J: TRBJ1-5; DNA: TGTGCCAGCAGCTTAGTGGGGAACCAGCCCCAGCATTTT; CDR3: CASSLVGNQPQHF
size: -; D: TRBD2; V: TRBV10-2; J: TRBJ2-2; DNA: TGCGCCACCGGTACTAGCGGGAAGAGAGGGGAGCTGTTTTTT; CDR3: CATGTSGKRGELFF
size: -; D: -; V: TRBV28; J: TRBJ2-7; DNA: TGTGCCAGCACCAAACCCGGTTACGAGCAGTACTTC; CDR3: CASTKPGYEQYF
size: -; D: -; V: TRBV28; J: TRBJ2-3; DNA: TGTGCCAGCAGACGAGCGGGCCGCACAGATACGCAGTATTTT; CDR3: CASRRAGRTDTQYF
size: -; D: TRBD2; V: TRBV27; J: TRBJ2-5; DNA: TGTGCCAGCAGCAGGACTAGCGGGCGCACAGAGACCCAGTACTTC; CDR3: CASSRTSGRTETQYF
size: -; D: -; V: TRBV6-5; J: TRBJ1-2; DNA: TGTGCCACCACAGGGAACGGCGGCTACACCTTC; CDR3: CATTGNGGYTF
size: -; D: TRBD1; V: TRBV15; J: TRBJ1-4; DNA: TGTGCCACCAGCAGAGATCCTTCCCGACAGGGCGAAAAACTGTTTTTT; CDR3: CATSRDPSRQGEKLFF
size: -; D: -; V: TRBV5-1; J: TRBJ1-5; DNA: TGCGCCAGCAGCCCCGAGACAGGCGGCAATCAGCCCCAGCATTTT; CDR3: CASSPETGGNQPQHF
size: -; D: -; V: TRBV4-2; J: TRBJ2-3; DNA: TGTGCCAGCAGCCAAGATCTAAGGGTAGCGGATACGCAGTATTTT; CDR3: CASSQDLRVADTQYF
size: -; D: -; V: TRBV21-1; J: TRBJ2-7; DNA: TGTGCCAGCAGCAAAACCTTCCCGAGCGAGCAGTACTTC; CDR3: CASSKTFPSEQYF
size: -; D: TRBD1; V: TRBV27; J: TRBJ1-5; DNA: TGTGCCAGCAGACAGGGGGCTCAGCCCCAGCATTTT; CDR3: CASRQGAQPQHF
size: -; D: -; V: TRBV28; J: TRBJ2-1; DNA: TGTGCCAGCAGTTATCCCGGCCGGGGGCAGTTCTTC; CDR3: CASSYPGRGQFF
size: -; D: TRBD1; V: TRBV9; J: TRBJ2-3; DNA: TGTGCCAGCAGCGTAGAGACAGGGGGCAGGGGGAGAGATACGCAGTATTTT; CDR3: CASSVETGGRGRDTQYF
size: -; D: -; V: TRBV28; J: TRBJ1-5; DNA: TGTGCCACGCAGATCACGGGCAATCAGCCCCAGCATTTT; CDR3: CATQITGNQPQHF
size: -; D: -; V: TRBV6-5; J: TRBJ1-1; DNA: TGTGCCAGCTGGGCCTTAACCTTTGAAAACACTGAAGCTTTCTTT; CDR3: CASWALTFENTEAFF
size: -; D: TRBD2; V: TRBV9; J: TRBJ2-3; DNA: TGTGCCAGCAGCGTGGGGCGAAGCGGGGCAGATACGCAGTATTTT; CDR3: CASSVGRSGADTQYF
size: -; D: -; V: TRBV6-1; J: TRBJ2-3; DNA: TGTGCCAGCAGTGGGGCCTTCGTGGGGCCAGTCGGGGGGCACACAGATACGCAGTATTTT; CDR3: CASSGAFVGPVGGHTDTQYF
size: -; D: -; V: TRBV19; J: TRBJ1-5; DNA: TGTGCCAGTAGTATAGGCCAGGGGACCTTCGGGGAGGGCAATCAGCCCCAGCATTTT; CDR3: CASSIGQGTFGEGNQPQHF
size: -; D: TRBD1; V: TRBV28; J: TRBJ1-2; DNA: TGTGCCAGCAGTTTTTCGGGGACAGGGGTTTTATCTAACTATGGCTACACCTTC; CDR3: CASSFSGTGVLSNYGYTF
size: -; D: -; V: TRBV5-4; J: TRBJ2-1; DNA: TGTGCCAGCAGCTTGCCCCCCCTGGGCTACAATGAGCAGTTCTTC; CDR3: CASSLPPLGYNEQFF
size: -; D: -; V: TRBV7-2; J: TRBJ2-1; DNA: TGTGCCAGCAGCCCTATCGCCAGCTCCTACAATGAGCAGTTCTTC; CDR3: CASSPIASSYNEQFF
size: -; D: -; V: TRBV9; J: TRBJ2-7; DNA: TGTGCCAGCAGCGTAGGGGTTCAGGGCAGGAGGGGCGAGCAGTACTTC; CDR3: CASSVGVQGRRGEQYF
size: -; D: -; V: TRBV7-9; J: TRBJ2-2; DNA: TGTGCCAGCAGCTTATTTGGGCGGAGCGCCGGGGAGCTGTTTTTT; CDR3: CASSLFGRSAGELFF
size: once; D: TRBD2; V: TRBV30; J: TRBJ2-2; DNA: TGTGCCTGGACCCACGCACCGGGACTAGCGGTACCCGGGGAGCTGTTTTTT; CDR3: CAWTHAPGLAVPGELFF
size: -; D: -; V: TRBV18; J: TRBJ2-2; DNA: TGTGCCAGCTCACCCGGGGTGTGGAACACCGGGGAGCTGTTTTTT; CDR3: CASSPGVWNTGELFF
size: once; D: -; V: TRBV5-1; J: TRBJ1-4; DNA: TGCGCCAGCAGTTCCGTTCCGATTGGGGAAAAACTGTTTTTT; CDR3: CASSSVPIGEKLFF
size: once; D: -; V: TRBV28; J: TRBJ1-2; DNA: TGTGCCAGCAGTTTATGGGGGGAAAACTATGGCTACACCTTC; CDR3: CASSLWGENYGYTF
size: -; D: -; V: TRBV9; J: TRBJ1-1; DNA: TGTGCCAGCAGCGTAGTCCCCACAGGGAGCACTGAAGCTTTCTTT; CDR3: CASSVVPTGSTEAFF
size: -; D: -; V: TRBV28; J: TRBJ1-1; DNA: TGTGCCAGCAGTTTGTCAGGGCGCACTGAAGCTTTCTTT; CDR3: CASSLSGRTEAFF
size: -; D: -; V: TRBV7-2; J: TRBJ2-1; DNA: TGTGCCAGCACCCAGTACGGGAATGGTGGTGTGGAGTTCTTC; CDR3: CASTQYGNGGVEFF
size: -; D: -; V: TRBV5-1; J: TRBJ1-2; DNA: TGCGCCAGCAGCTTGGGGGGAAAGCGGGACTATGGCTACACCTTC; CDR3: CASSLGGKRDYGYTF
size: -; D: -; V: TRBV25-1; J: TRBJ1-3; DNA: TGTGCCAGCAGACAGGCGTCTGGAAACACCATATATTTT; CDR3: CASRQASGNTIYF
size: once; D: -; V: TRBV2; J: TRBJ1-4; DNA: TGTGCCAGCAGACGAAGCGGTGGTGGGGTTGAAAAACTGTTTTTT; CDR3: CASRRSGGGVEKLFF
size: -; D: -; V: TRBV11-3; J: TRBJ2-2; DNA: TGTGCCAGCAGCTATAGAGGGGGGCCCACCGGGGAGCTGTTTTTT; CDR3: CASSYRGGPTGELFF
size: -; D: -; V: TRBV5-4; J: TRBJ1-1; DNA: TGTGCCAGCAGCCCTCCTGGAAGACTTGGGGACACTGAAGCTTTCTTT; CDR3: CASSPPGRLGDTEAFF
size: few; D: -; V: TRBV28; J: TRBJ1-5; DNA: TGTGCCACCTCCCGGGGGCGGGCCAATCAGCCCCAGCATTTT; CDR3: CATSRGRANQPQHF
size: once; D: -; V: TRBV18; J: TRBJ1-2; DNA: TGTGCCAGCTCCGAGGACAGCAACTATGGCTACACCTTC; CDR3: CASSEDSNYGYTF
size: -; D: -; V: TRBV6-5; J: TRBJ1-5; DNA: TGTGCCAGCAGGATGGGTCAGCCCCAGCATTTT; CDR3: CASRMGQPQHF
size: -; D: TRBD2; V: TRBV4-1; J: TRBJ2-7; DNA: TGCGCCAGCAGCCGCGGACTAGCGGGAGGGCCGGGTTGGGAGCAGTACTTC; CDR3: CASSRGLAGGPGWEQYF
size: -; D: -; V: TRBV5-6; J: TRBJ1-3; DNA: TGTGCCAGCAGCTTCAACCTCATCAGCTCTGGAAACACCATATATTTT; CDR3: CASSFNLISSGNTIYF